This record looks at one T cell receptor (beta chain) sequence and its context. Sequencing used immunoSEQ multiplex PCR; TCRdb keeps in-frame clones, though not all of them. Of roughly 90,000 clones listed, 87% are singletons. This record comes from a study of OX40 agonist ivuxolimab in advanced cancers. Study-wide context: Patients received ivuxolimab, an agonistic anti-OX40 (CD134) antibody. There were three patients with partial responses, one having hepatocellular carcinoma and two cutaneous melanoma.

V lost 0 bases, J lost 7 bases, and 14 bases lay in between. The CDR3 has 15 amino acids. The germline V gene encodes CDR1 SGDLS and CDR2 YYNGEE. The sequence derives from an adult with an advanced solid tumor such as melanoma, head and neck, liver or kidney cancer. This material consisted of CD4+ or CD8+ T cells sorted from blood, taken in a trial of the OX40 agonist ivuxolimab. The chain joins TRBV9 to TRBJ2-1; tentatively, D is TRBD2 (6 bases). The CDR3: CASSVVGGDGNEQFF. CDR3 in DNA: TGTGCCAGCAGCGTAGTTGGAGGGGATGGGAATGAGCAGTTCTTC.